The TCR beta chain under discussion was sequenced for a study of graft-versus-host responses after intestinal transplantation. Study-level information: The study gave all recipients anti-thymocyte globulin induction, then tacrolimus and steroids for about 3 years. Findings of the study overall: Investigators detected GvH clones in recipient marrow, with some emerging earlier in ileum or blood. Allografts from individuals with graft-donor T cell macrochimerism displayed high graft-versus-host to host-versus-graft clonal ratios.

The assay was immunoSEQ multiplex PCR, and TCRdb's table has in-frame clones only and misses some. This sample has some 93,000 clones, with 91% found just once. Looked up from germline, CDR1 is SGHDT and CDR2 is YYEEEE. CDR3 size: 12 residues. The V end lost 3 bases, the J end lost 12 bases, and 15 bases lay between the germline ends. Concerning this clone itself: Its target is unknown.

This clonotype was obtained from a human donor who received an intestinal transplant. This sequence joins TRBV5-6 and TRBJ1-2; no clear D. Sample: unstimulated CD8+ T cells sorted from spleen or lymph node cells, taken before intestinal transplant. The CDR3 sequence is CASSSMVMADTF. CDR3 sequence (DNA): TGTGCCAGCAGCTCAATGGTTATGGCTGACACCTTC.